This T cell receptor (beta chain) was obtained from a study of blood T cells in healthy people across ages. Combining a sample-barcoded 5' primer with a J-beta primer mix, a second PCR ran for about 7 to 12 cycles. Each CDR3 protein is one row after TCRdb ran MiXCR on the 5' RACE reads. The table includes 1.5 million or so distinct CDR3 sequences, approximately 43% detected once. Findings and limits, study-wide: Diversity of TCR beta per million T cells declined in a roughly linear way with age.

This CDR3 contains 16 residues. From germline, CDR1 is SGHRS and CDR2 YFSETQ. Trimming at V came to 0 bases and at J to 7 bases, leaving 6 bases not matched to a gene. In the case of this clonotype: The antigen remains unidentified.

The gene calls are TRBV5-1 and TRBJ2-1, with 11 bases identical to TRBD2. The receptor comes from a woman younger than 30 in good health. Sequenced: blood. DNA for the CDR3: TGCGCCAGCAGCTTGGTTCCTAGCGGGAGGACAAATGAGCAGTTCTTC. Its protein product is CASSLVPSGRTNEQFF.